Below are 13 T cell receptor beta chains sequenced from a single sample in a study of blood T cell repertoires in COVID-19. Assay: immunoSEQ multiplex PCR; the TCRdb copy retains only in-frame clones and omits some. Of 260,000 or so clones detected, roughly 88% appear once; the ten largest clones hold just under 9.5%. The sample taken for sequencing was peripheral blood. The source of these receptors is a man younger than 35 with active or convalescent COVID-19.

This clone was seen only a few times. The chain uses TRBV19 and TRBJ1-2, with 11 bases that match TRBD1. The CDR3 is 14 residues long. Germline V gene data show CDR1 as LNHDA and CDR2 as SQIVND (reference sequence). Trimming took 6 bases from V and 6 from J; bases not matched to a gene: 6. The CDR3 spells CASREDRGQDGYTF. In nucleotides, the CDR3 is TGTGCCAGTAGAGAGGACAGGGGGCAGGATGGCTACACCTTC.

The genes are TRBV12-3 or TRBV12-4 and TRBJ2-2, with 10 bases fitting TRBD2. V gave up 6 bases and J gave up 8 bases; unmatched junction bases: 3. The CDR3 runs 13 residues. The CDR3 DNA is TGTGCCAGCAGCCTAGCGGGGGCGGGGGAGCTGTTTTTT. Protein sequence: CASSLAGAGELFF.

The gene calls are TRBV27 and TRBJ1-1, with 7 bases fitting TRBD1. The CDR3 is made up of 11 amino acids. CDR1 MNHEY and CDR2 SMNVEV come from the germline V gene (reference sequence). V lost 10 bases, J lost 6 bases, and 5 bases stayed unmatched. CDR3 bases: TGTGCCATCGGGGACAGATCTGAAGCTTTCTTT. It encodes CAIGDRSEAFF.

The genes are TRBV15 and TRBJ2-7, with 8 bases that match TRBD1. CDR1 is LNHNV and CDR2 is YYDKDF in the germline V gene (reference sequence). V lost 0 bases, J lost 10 bases, and 8 bases stayed unmatched. This CDR3 region has 14 residues. This chain's CDR3 is CATSRDMDRANQYF. Written as DNA, the CDR3 is TGTGCCACCAGCAGAGATATGGACAGGGCTAATCAGTACTTC.

The gene calls are TRBV6-5 and TRBJ1-1; 7 nucleotides align to TRBD1. The V and J ends lost 2 bases and 1 base, in that order; junction bases with no gene match: 1. The CDR3 sequence is 14 residues long. Germline-derived CDR1 and CDR2 are MNHEY and SVGAGI. The CDR3 bases are TGTGCCAGCAGTTACGGGACAGCGAACACTGAAGCTTTCTTT. Residues: CASSYGTANTEAFF.

This clone was seen a handful of times. This chain joins TRBV6-5 and TRBJ1-5; D is unresolved. Trimming pared 4 bases from V and 2 bases from J, leaving 9 bases between. Germline CDR1 reads MNHEY; CDR2 reads SVGAGI. This CDR3 comprises 14 residues. The CDR3 region is CASSSRGGNQPQHF. CDR3 DNA sequence: TGTGCCAGCAGTTCTCGAGGAGGCAATCAGCCCCAGCATTTT.

V is TRBV27 and J is TRBJ1-1, with D unresolved. Germline V CDR1 and CDR2: MNHEY, SMNVEV (reference sequence). The CDR3 has 14 amino acids. Trimming took 2 bases from V and 11 from J, leaving 18 bases between them. Here the CDR3 DNA reads TGTGCCAGCAGTTTAGGGTCTGGGTTTGGAGATGCTTTCTTT. Its translation is CASSLGSGFGDAFF.

CDR3 in amino acids: CASSPDRVPVLNEKLFF. In nucleotides, the CDR3 is TGTGCCAGTAGCCCCGACAGGGTCCCGGTCTTAAATGAAAAACTGTTTTTT. This chain connects TRBV19 to TRBJ1-4; 7 bases align to TRBD1. This CDR3 has 17 residues. CDR1 LNHDA and CDR2 SQIVND come from the germline V gene (reference sequence). V lost 6 bases and J lost 5; bases outside the gene matches: 15.

V is TRBV9 and J is TRBJ1-2; D uncertain. Germline CDR1 is SGDLS and CDR2 is YYNGEE. V lost 0 bases and J lost 4, with 7 bases in between. The CDR3 runs to 13 residues. DNA for the CDR3: TGTGCCAGCAGCGTAGCCCCCTTCTATGGCTACACCTTC. Encoded protein: CASSVAPFYGYTF. Based on the CDR3 plus reference TRBV9 and TRBJ1-2, the full variable domain is DSGVTQTPKHLITATGQRVTLRCSPRSGDLSVYWYQQSLDQGLQFLIQYYNGEERAKGNILERFSAQQFPDLHSELNLSSLELGDSALYFCASSVAPFYGYTFGSGTRLTVV.

The chain has TRBV11-2 and TRBJ1-5, with a possible D match to TRBD1 (6 bases). The germline V gene encodes CDR1 SGHAT and CDR2 FQNNGV. The CDR3 is made up of 17 amino acids. Between the trimmed V and J ends, which lost 5 bases and 0 bases, there was a span of 17 bases. In nucleotides, the CDR3 is TGTGCCAGCAGCCTGGGGGTAGGGGGTTATAGCAATCAGCCCCAGCATTTT. Translating gives CASSLGVGGYSNQPQHF.

J is TRBJ1-2 and V is TRBV23-1; TRBD1 matches at 8 bases. TRBV23-1 is flagged as an ORF with uncertain function. CDR3 length: 18 residues. Germline trimming cut 0 bases from V and 1 base from J; bases unmatched to any gene: 10. The chain's CDR3 is CASSQSMGQGARNYGYTF. CDR3 nucleotides: TGCGCCAGCAGTCAATCGATGGGTCAGGGGGCACGTAACTATGGCTACACCTTC.

The rearrangement links TRBV6-4 to TRBJ2-3, with D perhaps matching TRBD2 (6 bases). The CDR3 runs 15 residues. CDR1 is MRHNA, CDR2 SNTAGT, per germline. V shed 11 bases and J shed 2 bases, with 20 bases lying between them. The CDR3 region is CASTGPTGDTDTQYF. CDR3 nucleotide sequence: TGTGCCTCCACTGGCCCTACGGGGGACACAGATACGCAGTATTTT.

This clone was found once. One junction end does not reproduce the germline sequence, and a read error may be involved. This sequence joins TRBV2 and TRBJ2-5, with D unresolved. Germline V CDR1 and CDR2: SNHLY, FYNNEI. The CDR3 covers 13 residues. The CDR3 sequence: CASSGGQREAQYF. DNA of the CDR3: TGTGCCAGCAGTGGAGGTCAGCGAGAGGCCCAGTACTTC.